Listed here are 9 T cell receptor beta chains from one sample, sequenced in a study of T cell changes during pregnancy in multiple sclerosis. TCRdb's table, derived via immunoSEQ multiplex PCR, lists solely in-frame clones and lacks some. Of 15,000 to 20,000 clones in the sample, roughly nine tenths were seen once. This sample comprised CD8+ T cells from peripheral blood mononuclear cells, obtained in the second trimester of pregnancy. The receptors come from a female donor in good health, enrolled as a control in a pregnancy study.

The CDR3 region has the DNA TGCGCCAGCAGCCAAGGTGGGCCCACGGTGTTTTTT. It translates to CASSQGGPTVFF. The rearrangement joins TRBV4-1 to TRBJ1-4; no firm D call. Trimming removed 1 base at V and 15 bases at J, with 12 bases between. CDR1 MGHRA and CDR2 YSYEKL come from the germline V gene. CDR3 length equals 12 residues.

The chain recombines TRBV2 with TRBJ2-7; 7 bases line up with TRBD2. With 6 bases clipped from V and 1 base from J, the junction kept 9 bases outside the gene matches. The CDR3 covers 15 residues. CDR1 and CDR2 from the germline V gene are SNHLY and FYNNEI. CDR3: CASRPAGVGSYEQYF. The CDR3 DNA is TGTGCCAGCAGGCCGGCGGGAGTGGGATCCTACGAGCAGTACTTC.

The chain uses TRBV9 and TRBJ2-2, with D perhaps matching TRBD1 (6 bases). CDR3 length: 14 amino acids. Trimming removed 0 bases at V and 7 bases at J, with 10 bases between. Looked up from germline, CDR1 is SGDLS and CDR2 is YYNGEE. The CDR3 protein is CASSVGTVNGELFF. The CDR3 region has the DNA TGTGCCAGCAGCGTAGGGACAGTGAACGGGGAGCTGTTTTTT.

Concerning this clone itself: Distinct nucleotide sequences in the sample also encode this CDR3. The chain joins TRBV19 to TRBJ1-1; D uncertain. V gave up 8 bases and J gave up 2 bases, with 9 bases separating them. Looked up from germline, CDR1 is LNHDA and CDR2 is SQIVND (reference sequence). The CDR3 runs 12 residues. As DNA, the CDR3 is TGTGCCAGTCTTACAGCAAACACTGAAGCTTTCTTT. It encodes CASLTANTEAFF.

The chain couples TRBV6-1 to TRBJ2-5, with 11 bases matching TRBD2. J was trimmed by 1 base and V by 4 bases; bases with no gene match: 2. Germline CDR1 is MNHNS and CDR2 is SASEGT. CDR3 length: 15 residues. The CDR3 is CASSGLAGSQETQYF. CDR3 DNA sequence: TGTGCCAGCAGTGGACTAGCGGGGAGCCAAGAGACCCAGTACTTC.

This rearrangement joins TRBV6-6 to TRBJ1-2, with 7 positions matching TRBD1. There are 12 residues in the CDR3. Germline V gene lookup returns CDR1 MNHNY and CDR2 SVGAGI (reference sequence). The V gene end was trimmed by 6 bases and the J gene end by 8 bases; junction bases not matched to a gene: 6. In DNA, the CDR3 is TGTGCCAGCAGATCAGGGGGAAACGGCTACACCTTC. Protein product: CASRSGGNGYTF.

The chain uses TRBV7-8 and TRBJ2-7; D not resolved. Trimming removed 5 bases at V and 2 bases at J, with 7 bases between. The CDR3 is 12 amino acids. The germline V gene encodes CDR1 SGHVS and CDR2 FQNEAQ. The CDR3: CASSLLPYEQYF. The CDR3 bases are TGTGCCAGCAGCCTACTACCCTACGAGCAGTACTTC.

The gene calls are TRBV28 and TRBJ1-5, with D unresolved. The V gene's germline CDR1 is MDHEN and CDR2 SYDVKM. Deletions cut 7 bases from V and 7 bases from J, with 14 bases between. The CDR3 loop spans 13 amino acids. The CDR3 bases are TGTGCCAGCACCTTGGTGGAGGGACAGCCCCAGCATTTT. It is translated as CASTLVEGQPQHF.

The CDR3 nucleotides read TGTGCCAGCAGCCAGATCATGGAGCGGCCTGAGTACTTC. This encodes CASSQIMERPEYF. The chain carries TRBV28 and TRBJ2-7, with D tentatively TRBD2 (5 bases). V gave up 6 bases and J gave up 11 bases, with 20 bases separating them. Germline-derived CDR1 and CDR2 are MDHEN and SYDVKM. The CDR3 has 13 residues.